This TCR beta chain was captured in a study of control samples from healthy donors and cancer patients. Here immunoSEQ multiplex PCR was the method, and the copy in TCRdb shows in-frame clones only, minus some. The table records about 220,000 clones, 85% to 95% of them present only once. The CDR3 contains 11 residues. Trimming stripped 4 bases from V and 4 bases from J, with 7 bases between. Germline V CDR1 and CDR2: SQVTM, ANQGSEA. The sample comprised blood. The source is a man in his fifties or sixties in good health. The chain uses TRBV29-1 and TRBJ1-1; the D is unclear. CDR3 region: CSVVGFTEAFF. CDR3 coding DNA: TGCAGCGTTGTTGGGTTCACTGAAGCTTTCTTT.